A single TCR beta chain is shown here with its context. The antigen remains undetermined. Compared with germline, one end of the junction differs, possibly owing to a read error. This record belongs to a study of cytomegalovirus exposure and HLA in healthy donors. Whole-study results and caveats: What TCR beta sequences reportedly achieved was accurate prediction of HLA-A and HLA-B alleles in most subjects. More clonal expansion characterized HLA-associated TCR beta chains than equally common others in a later analysis.

Primers for the PCR totalled 60 Vbeta and 13 Jbeta. The method was immunoSEQ multiplex PCR; TCRdb's version includes in-frame clones alone and lacks a portion of them. The sample holds 90,000 to 130,000 clones, roughly four fifths seen once. The germline gives CDR1 ENHRY, CDR2 SYGVKD. The length of the CDR3 is 14 residues. The chain joins TRBV10-3 to TRBJ1-6; 7 positions match TRBD1. The sample taken for sequencing was PBMCs. The TCR comes from a man aged 25-45 years in good health and CMV-seropositive. CDR3 nucleotides: TGTGCCATCAGTGCTGACAGGGATGGTTCACCCTTCCACTTT. It specifies CAISADRDGSPFHF.